This is a list of T cell receptor beta chains from one sample in a study of cytomegalovirus exposure and HLA in healthy donors. TCRdb keeps only in-frame clones here, not all; method: immunoSEQ multiplex PCR. The profile covers 100,000 to 150,000 clones, with about 8.6% appearing a single time and approximately 6.6% taken by the ten largest. Sequenced input: PBMCs. These receptors were obtained from a woman in her thirties or forties in good health and CMV-seropositive. Each CDR3 is given with its conserved first and last residue. D genes are given only for firm matches. Expanded clones are given a class, and other clones once, few, many or no size at all.

V gene	J gene	clone size	D gene	CDR3 DNA	CDR3 protein
TRBV5-5	TRBJ2-1	.	.	TGTGCCAGCAGCTCCGGCAGGGAAGGTGAGCAGTTCTTC	CASSSGREGEQFF
TRBV5-1	TRBJ1-1	.	.	TGCGCCAGCAGCTTGTGGGGGCACACTGAAGCTTTCTTT	CASSLWGHTEAFF
TRBV29-1	TRBJ2-3	few	TRBD1	TGCAGCGTCGTGAAAGGGGACAGCCGGGTGTCAGATACGCAGTATTTT	CSVVKGDSRVSDTQYF
TRBV5-1	TRBJ2-7	.	.	TGCGCCAGCAGCCGGGTCGGGAACGAGGGCGACGAGCAGTACTTC	CASSRVGNEGDEQYF
TRBV28	TRBJ2-4	.	TRBD1	TGTGCCAGCAGTTTATTTGGGACAGGGGTCAAAAACATTCAGTACTTC	CASSLFGTGVKNIQYF
TRBV6-1	TRBJ2-1	few	TRBD2	TGTGCCAGCAGTGAACTAGCGGGGGGGCCCAATGAGCAGTTCTTC	CASSELAGGPNEQFF
TRBV7-2	TRBJ2-7	.	.	TGTGCCAGCAGCTTAGCTATTCAGGGTAGTAACTACGAGCAGTACTTC	CASSLAIQGSNYEQYF
TRBV18	TRBJ1-1	.	TRBD1	TGTGCCAGCTCACCTCAGGGGGAAGTAGGCACTGAAGCTTTCTTT	CASSPQGEVGTEAFF
TRBV7-2	TRBJ2-5	few	TRBD2	TGTGCCAGCAGCTTTTGGGGTGGTAGCGGGGGAGGTGAGACCCAGTACTTC	CASSFWGGSGGGETQYF
TRBV7-2	TRBJ1-4	few	.	TGTGCCAGCAGCTTGCAGGGCGATGAAAAACTGTTTTTT	CASSLQGDEKLFF
TRBV7-6	TRBJ2-7	.	TRBD1	TGTGCCAGCCGCTCGGACAGGGGGTACGAGCAGTACTTC	CASRSDRGYEQYF
TRBV6-5	TRBJ2-7	few	TRBD1	TGTGCCAGCAGAGGGGCCGGGACAGGGGTCTACGAGCAGTACTTC	CASRGAGTGVYEQYF
TRBV27	TRBJ1-1	.	.	TGTGCCAGCAGTTTTCTTGGCAGTAAAGCTTTCTTT	CASSFLGSKAFF
TRBV29-1	TRBJ1-2	.	.	TGCAGCGTTGACGAGGGTTTGGTCTATGGCTACACCTTC	CSVDEGLVYGYTF
TRBV5-4	TRBJ1-2	.	.	TGTGCCAGCAGCCCCGACAGTAACTATGGCTACACCTTC	CASSPDSNYGYTF
TRBV6-5	TRBJ1-1	few	.	TGTGCCAGCAGTCTACAGGAGTTGAACACTGAAGCTTTCTTT	CASSLQELNTEAFF